The rows below give T cell receptor beta chains drawn from one sample of a study of blood T cell repertoires in COVID-19. Using immunoSEQ multiplex PCR, the repertoire was profiled, and TCRdb retains in-frame clones only, with some absent. The sample records 30,000 to 35,000 clones, about 78% being singletons. Sample: peripheral blood. These receptor sequences come from a man at least 80 years old with acute or convalescent COVID-19. Both conserved end residues are trimmed from each CDR3.

cdr3_aa j_call v_call cdr3_length
ASATGQYNSPLH TRBJ1-6 TRBV7-8 12
ASSVVYSTEAF TRBJ1-1 TRBV9 11
ASSTTGTGVGAYEQY TRBJ2-7 TRBV5-5 15
AIRARGSGVETQY TRBJ2-5 TRBV10-3 13
ASSFVGHQPQH TRBJ1-5 TRBV7-9 11
ASAAASYEQY TRBJ2-7 TRBV3-1/TRBV3-2 10
SARTSGEETQY TRBJ2-5 TRBV29-1 11
ASRPGGGRNTEAF TRBJ1-1 TRBV19 13
ASTDIAKNIQY TRBJ2-4 TRBV6-5 11
ASSLDGFRASGIQETQY TRBJ2-5 TRBV5-1 17
ASRRTLSGTYNEQF TRBJ2-1 TRBV4-3 14
ASSLEGWEGEKLF TRBJ1-4 TRBV5-1 13
ASSFGQGGEQY TRBJ2-7 TRBV6-6 11
ASSGGGTGDRETQY TRBJ2-5 TRBV27 14
ASSARGGDEQY TRBJ2-7 TRBV2 11
ASSSGGPPYNEQF TRBJ2-1 TRBV5-4 13
ASSPPGVRNTEAF TRBJ1-1 TRBV5-6 13
ASSLGQGAGYT TRBJ1-2 TRBV4-2 11
ASSLGGGEQY TRBJ2-7 TRBV3-1/TRBV3-2 10
ASSPTGGKDYGYT TRBJ1-2 TRBV6-6 13
ASRDGTSGVTDTQY TRBJ2-3 TRBV2 14
ASSLKGSDEQY TRBJ2-7 TRBV5-6 11
ASSVDPGQVSGGYT TRBJ1-2 TRBV9 14
ASSPTFQRLAGGLKQY TRBJ2-7 TRBV3-1/TRBV3-2 16
ASSYSPSGRVGELF TRBJ2-2 TRBV6-2/TRBV6-3 14
ASSMDRGGNEQF TRBJ2-1 TRBV2 12
ASSQDSLAGGYNEQF TRBJ2-1 TRBV4-3 15
ASSTRQAYNSPLH TRBJ1-6 TRBV27 13
AISERGAVLQF TRBJ2-1 TRBV10-3 11
ASSHSGDAYEQY TRBJ2-7 TRBV9 12
ASSESGKGSGYT TRBJ1-2 TRBV25-1 12
SASSGQGIRYGYT TRBJ1-2 TRBV20-1 13
ASSQGTTEYTEAF TRBJ1-1 TRBV3-1/TRBV3-2 13
ASSQGTVGGLDGYT TRBJ1-2 TRBV4-2 14
ASSQSLSGGITDTQY TRBJ2-3 TRBV4-3 15
ASSPFPHGQETQY TRBJ2-5 TRBV7-2 13
ASSRPGTGLRFEAF TRBJ1-1 TRBV4-1 14
ASSARPGQGYTGELF TRBJ2-2 TRBV9 15
ASSLAGAYNSPLH TRBJ1-6 TRBV27 13
ASSVDNSGTEAF TRBJ1-1 TRBV5-1 12